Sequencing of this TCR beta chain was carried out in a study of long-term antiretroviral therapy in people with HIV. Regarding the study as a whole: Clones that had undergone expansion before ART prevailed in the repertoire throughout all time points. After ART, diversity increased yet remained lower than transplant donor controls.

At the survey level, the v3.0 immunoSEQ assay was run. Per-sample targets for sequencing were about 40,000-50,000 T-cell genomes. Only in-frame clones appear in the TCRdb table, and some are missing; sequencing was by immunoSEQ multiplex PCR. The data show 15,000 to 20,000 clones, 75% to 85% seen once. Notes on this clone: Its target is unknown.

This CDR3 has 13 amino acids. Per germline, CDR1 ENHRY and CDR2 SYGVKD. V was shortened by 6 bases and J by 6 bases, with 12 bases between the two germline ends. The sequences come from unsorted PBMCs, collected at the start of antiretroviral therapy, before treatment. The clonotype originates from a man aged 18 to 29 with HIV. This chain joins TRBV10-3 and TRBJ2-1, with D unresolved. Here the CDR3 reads CAISQEPGNEQFF. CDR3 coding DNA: TGTGCCATCAGCCAGGAGCCGGGCAATGAGCAGTTCTTC.